The next 2 T cell receptor beta chains were all read from a single sample in a study of shared clonotypes between healthy human individuals. Sequencing used immunoSEQ multiplex PCR; TCRdb keeps in-frame clones, though not all of them. This table has about 960,000 clones, approximately 76% appearing once. The sample comprised memory CD4+ T cells sorted from blood. The subset denotes: CD45RA-negative fraction. The receptors shown here come from a man aged 18-30 years in good health.

CDR3 protein: CASSPQLDRFGETQYF. For the CDR3, the DNA is TGTGCCAGCAGCCCTCAGCTGGACAGGTTTGGTGAGACCCAGTACTTC. V is TRBV5-4 and J is TRBJ2-5; 7 bases line up with TRBD1. Germline V lookup: CDR1 SGHNT, CDR2 YYREEE (reference sequence). J was trimmed by 5 bases and V by 4 bases; bases with no gene match: 14. This CDR3 comprises 16 residues.

This rearrangement joins TRBV14 to TRBJ2-7; 8 bases map to TRBD1. V was pared by 1 base and J by 4 bases, with 9 bases of the junction left unmatched. Germline V CDR1 and CDR2: SGHDN, FVKESK. The CDR3 runs 16 residues. CDR3 bases: TGTGCCAGCAGCCAAGTTTATGGACAGGGTGGGTACGAGCAGTACTTC. Protein: CASSQVYGQGGYEQYF.